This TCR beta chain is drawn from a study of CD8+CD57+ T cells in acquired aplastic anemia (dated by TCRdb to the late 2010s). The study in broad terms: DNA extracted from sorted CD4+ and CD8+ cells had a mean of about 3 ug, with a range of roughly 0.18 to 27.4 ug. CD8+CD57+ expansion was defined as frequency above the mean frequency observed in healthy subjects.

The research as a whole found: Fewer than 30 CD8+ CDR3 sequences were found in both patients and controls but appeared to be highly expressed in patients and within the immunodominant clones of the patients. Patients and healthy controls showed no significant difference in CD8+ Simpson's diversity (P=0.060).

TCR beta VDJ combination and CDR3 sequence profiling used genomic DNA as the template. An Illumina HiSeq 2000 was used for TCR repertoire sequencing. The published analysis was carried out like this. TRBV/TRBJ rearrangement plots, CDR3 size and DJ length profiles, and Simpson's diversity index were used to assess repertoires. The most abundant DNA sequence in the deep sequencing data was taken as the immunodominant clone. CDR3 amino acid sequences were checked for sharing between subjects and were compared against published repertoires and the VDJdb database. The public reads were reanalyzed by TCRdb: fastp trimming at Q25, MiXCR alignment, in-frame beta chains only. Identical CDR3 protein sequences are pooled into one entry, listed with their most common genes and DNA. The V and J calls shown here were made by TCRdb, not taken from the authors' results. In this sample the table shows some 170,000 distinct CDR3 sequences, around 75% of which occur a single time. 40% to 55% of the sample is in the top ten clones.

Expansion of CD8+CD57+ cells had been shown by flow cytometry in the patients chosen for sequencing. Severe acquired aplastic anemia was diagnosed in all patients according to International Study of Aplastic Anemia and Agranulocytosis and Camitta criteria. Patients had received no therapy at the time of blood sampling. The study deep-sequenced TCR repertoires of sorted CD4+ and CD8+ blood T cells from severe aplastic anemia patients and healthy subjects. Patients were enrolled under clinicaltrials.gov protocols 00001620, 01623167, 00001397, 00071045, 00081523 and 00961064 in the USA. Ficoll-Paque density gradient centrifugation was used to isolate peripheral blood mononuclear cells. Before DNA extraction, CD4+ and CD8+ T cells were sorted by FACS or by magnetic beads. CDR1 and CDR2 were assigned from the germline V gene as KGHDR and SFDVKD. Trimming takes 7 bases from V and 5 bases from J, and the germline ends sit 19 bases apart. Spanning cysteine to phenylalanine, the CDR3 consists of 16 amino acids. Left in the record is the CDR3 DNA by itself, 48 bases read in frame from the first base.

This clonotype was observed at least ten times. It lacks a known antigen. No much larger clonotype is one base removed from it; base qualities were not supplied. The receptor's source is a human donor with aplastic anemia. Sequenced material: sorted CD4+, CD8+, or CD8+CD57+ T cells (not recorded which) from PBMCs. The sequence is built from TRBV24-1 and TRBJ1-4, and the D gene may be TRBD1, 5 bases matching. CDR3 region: CATSPSGGGWNEKLFF. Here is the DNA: TGTGCCACCAGCCCGTCCGGGGGAGGGTGGAATGAAAAACTGTTTTTT.